These 22 T cell receptor beta chains were sequenced from one sample in a study of cytomegalovirus exposure and HLA in healthy donors. PCR involved 60 Vbeta and 13 Jbeta primers. The table came from immunoSEQ multiplex PCR; TCRdb's copy has only in-frame clones and leaves some out. The data contain some 120,000 clones, 75% to 85% of them singletons. Sequencing was performed on PBMCs. The receptors derive from a man aged 35 to 55 in good health and CMV-seronegative.

This clone was picked up a small number of times. This sequence joins TRBV6-5 and TRBJ2-7, with TRBD1 identical over 11 bases. Germline-derived CDR1 and CDR2 are MNHEY and SVGAGI. The J segment lost 4 bases and the V segment lost 6 bases, leaving 2 bases of the junction unmatched. The CDR3 has 13 residues. The CDR3 DNA follows: TGTGCCAGCAGCCGGGACAGGGGGTACGAGCAGTACTTC. This translates into CASSRDRGYEQYF.

The genes are TRBV9 and TRBJ2-7; TRBD1 might be the D (6 bases). Per germline, CDR1 SGDLS and CDR2 YYNGEE. With 4 bases removed from V and 0 bases from J, the gap between germline ends came to 14 bases. The CDR3 is 15 residues long. The CDR3 DNA reads TGTGCCAGCAGCTCCTGGGGACAAGGCTCCTACGAGCAGTACTTC. It is translated as CASSSWGQGSYEQYF.

This chain connects TRBV28 to TRBJ2-7, with TRBD2 matching 9 bases. Trimming took 7 bases from V and 2 from J; bases not matched to a gene: 3. Germline V lookup: CDR1 MDHEN, CDR2 SYDVKM. The CDR3 has 13 residues. The CDR3: CASNIAGAYEQYF. The CDR3 DNA sequence: TGTGCCAGCAACATAGCGGGAGCCTACGAGCAGTACTTC.

The gene calls are TRBV5-1 and TRBJ1-1; TRBD1 might be the D (5 bases). The CDR3 consists of 15 residues. V dropped 9 bases and J dropped 0 bases, with 18 bases sitting between them. Germline values: CDR1 SGHRS, CDR2 YFSETQ. As DNA, the CDR3 is TGCGCCACTCGTGGGGGGGAAACAATGAACACTGAAGCTTTCTTT. Translated, it gives CATRGGETMNTEAFF.

V gene TRBV19 combines with J gene TRBJ1-1; TRBD1 is a possible D gene (6 bases). In germline, CDR1 is LNHDA, CDR2 SQIVND (reference sequence). V shed 7 bases and J shed 6 bases, with 18 bases lying between them. The CDR3 has 14 residues. The DNA of the CDR3 is TGTGCCAGTACCGATCCAGGGGATACAGCTGAAGCTTTCTTT. It encodes CASTDPGDTAEAFF.

In regard to this clone: In the same sample, other DNA sequences code for this CDR3. The V gene is TRBV19, the J gene TRBJ1-5; possible D gene TRBD1, 5 bases. V was cut by 6 bases and J by 8 bases, with 17 bases left in between. CDR1 and CDR2 (germline): LNHDA, SQIVND (reference sequence). This CDR3 is 14 amino acids long. CDR3 region: CASSQGQVREPQHF. The CDR3 coding sequence is TGTGCCAGTAGCCAGGGCCAGGTCAGGGAGCCCCAGCATTTT.

The V call is TRBV5-4, the J call TRBJ2-2; 9 positions match TRBD2. With V trimmed by 0 bases and J by 2 bases, 2 bases remained unmatched. Germline CDR1 and CDR2: SGHNT and YYREEE (reference sequence). The CDR3 has 16 residues. The CDR3 spells CASSLALAGNTGELFF. The DNA for the CDR3 is TGTGCCAGCAGCTTGGCCCTAGCGGGAAACACCGGGGAGCTGTTTTTT.

The chain links TRBV5-1 to TRBJ1-2; TRBD1 is a possible D gene (6 bases). The V gene's germline CDR1 is SGHRS and CDR2 YFSETQ. V was clipped by 3 bases and J by 6 bases, with 15 bases between them. The CDR3 has 14 amino acids. CDR3 sequence: CASSSRRDTDGYTF. The CDR3 nucleotides read TGCGCCAGCAGCTCACGCAGGGACACCGATGGCTACACCTTC.

The gene calls are TRBV9 and TRBJ2-7, with TRBD1 as a possible D gene (6 bases). CDR1 is SGDLS and CDR2 is YYNGEE in the germline V gene. Trimming took off 2 bases at V and 7 bases at J, with 16 bases between the two ends. This CDR3 comprises 14 residues. CDR3 nucleotides: TGTGCCAGCAGCGTCACAGGGACGAACTTGGAGCAGTACTTC. Amino acid sequence: CASSVTGTNLEQYF.

The V call is TRBV7-2, the J call TRBJ1-4; D is possibly TRBD1 (5 bases). Germline values: CDR1 SGHTA, CDR2 FQGNSA. This CDR3 has 12 amino acids. The ends were cut back, 5 bases at V and 14 bases at J, with 15 bases in the middle. DNA of the CDR3: TGTGCCAGCAGCCTAGGGGTGGGGAGGCTGTTTTTT. Its translation is CASSLGVGRLFF.

The V gene is TRBV2, the J gene TRBJ1-5; 10 nucleotides agree with TRBD1. The V gene end was trimmed by 6 bases and the J gene end by 4 bases; junction bases not matched to a gene: 6. The CDR3 has 15 amino acids. CDR1 SNHLY and CDR2 FYNNEI come from the germline V gene. CDR3 amino acids: CASSYGQGGNQPQHF. Here the CDR3 DNA reads TGTGCCAGCAGCTATGGACAGGGGGGTAATCAGCCCCAGCATTTT.

This sequence joins TRBV30 and TRBJ1-5; TRBD1 agrees at 7 bases. The CDR3 is 18 amino acids. The germline V gene has CDR1 GTSNPN and CDR2 SVGIG (reference sequence). Losses at the gene ends were 2 bases for V and 5 bases for J; bases not matched to a gene: 18. The CDR3 nucleotides are TGTGCCTGGAGTACAACCCGATCGGGACAGTTTAACTATCAGCCCCAGCATTTT. Its translation is CAWSTTRSGQFNYQPQHF.

This chain joins TRBV28 and TRBJ2-5; possible D gene TRBD1, 5 bases. Between the trimmed V and J ends, which lost 6 bases and 1 base, there was a span of 9 bases. There are 13 residues in the CDR3. Germline V CDR1 and CDR2: MDHEN, SYDVKM. CDR3 amino acids: CASRMQGQETQYF. The DNA of the CDR3 is TGTGCCAGCAGGATGCAGGGCCAAGAGACCCAGTACTTC.

The J gene is TRBJ2-7, the V gene TRBV6-1, with TRBD2 matching 9 bases. With V trimmed by 4 bases and J by 2 bases, 9 bases remained unmatched. Germline CDR1 is MNHNS and CDR2 is SASEGT. CDR3 length: 16 amino acids. This CDR3 reads CASSARTSASAYEQYF. CDR3 coding DNA: TGTGCCAGCAGTGCTCGGACTAGCGCCTCTGCCTACGAGCAGTACTTC.

This chain uses TRBV28 with TRBJ2-7; 7 nucleotides align to TRBD1. The V segment lost 5 bases and the J segment 6 bases; nucleotides outside the gene matches: 4. Germline V CDR1 and CDR2: MDHEN, SYDVKM. This CDR3 spans 12 amino acids. The chain's CDR3 is CASSQRQGEQYF. The CDR3 DNA sequence: TGTGCCAGCAGTCAGAGACAGGGCGAGCAGTACTTC.

The V gene is TRBV13, the J gene TRBJ1-3, with D perhaps TRBD1 (5 bases). In germline, CDR1 is PRHDT, CDR2 FYEKMQ (reference sequence). Trimming left V 5 bases short and J 0 bases short, with 11 bases between. The CDR3 covers 15 residues. The CDR3 loop is CASSPGGYSGNTIYF. The CDR3 DNA sequence: TGTGCCAGCAGCCCTGGGGGGTACTCTGGAAACACCATATATTTT.

V is TRBV7-6 and J is TRBJ1-1; D is unclear. The germline CDR1 and CDR2 sequences are SGHVS and FNYEAQ. CDR3 length: 13 residues. With 8 bases removed from V and 1 base from J, the gap between germline ends came to 11 bases. CDR3 DNA: TGTGCCAGCGGACTTGGAGGGAACACTGAAGCTTTCTTT. Its protein is CASGLGGNTEAFF.

V is TRBV5-1 and J is TRBJ2-5; 10 bases are shared with TRBD2. Germline V gene sequence: CDR1 SGHRS, CDR2 YFSETQ. V lost 1 base to trimming and J lost 5 bases; unmatched junction nucleotides: 8. There are 16 residues in the CDR3. CDR3 DNA: TGCGCCAGCAGCTTGCAGGCTAGCGGGAGCGGGGAGACCCAGTACTTC. Translation gives CASSLQASGSGETQYF.

The chain employs TRBV5-5 and TRBJ1-4; maybe TRBD1 (6 bases). CDR1 is SGHKS, CDR2 YYEKEE, per germline (reference sequence). CDR3 length: 15 residues. V was clipped by 0 bases and J by 6 bases, with 12 bases between them. The CDR3 region is CASSLEGGRDEKLFF. The CDR3 DNA follows: TGTGCCAGCAGCTTGGAGGGGGGGAGAGATGAAAAACTGTTTTTT.

In this sample, this clone turned up a few times. V and J are TRBV18 and TRBJ2-7; TRBD1 aligns across 8 bases. The CDR3 is 16 residues long. Germline V CDR1 and CDR2: KGHSH, LQKENI. V lost 5 bases, J lost 1 base, and 10 bases stayed unmatched. The CDR3 loop is CASSSGQAQGSYEQYF. The DNA for the CDR3 is TGTGCCAGCTCATCGGGACAGGCCCAGGGATCCTACGAGCAGTACTTC.

This chain links TRBV27 with TRBJ2-5, with D unresolved. This CDR3 is 14 amino acids long. CDR1 MNHEY and CDR2 SMNVEV come from the germline V gene (reference sequence). V was shortened by 3 bases and J by 4 bases, with 12 bases between the two germline ends. The CDR3 region has the DNA TGTGCCAGCAGTTTTTTGGGCAGCTTAGAGACCCAGTACTTC. Protein product: CASSFLGSLETQYF.

This rearrangement joins TRBV18 to TRBJ2-7; 7 bases map to TRBD2. The CDR3 length is 13 residues. The junction had 5 bases not matched to a gene; V was cut back by 3 bases and J by 6 bases. Germline V gene data show CDR1 as KGHSH and CDR2 as LQKENI. The CDR3 loop reads CASSPPGGIEQYF. Written as DNA, the CDR3 is TGTGCCAGCTCACCGCCGGGAGGCATCGAGCAGTACTTC. The full variable domain, completed using reference TRBV18 and TRBJ2-7, is NAGVMQNPRHLVRRRGQEARLRCSPMKGHSHVYWYRQLPEEGLKFMVYLQKENIIDESGMPKERFSAEFPKEGPSILRIQQVVRGDSAAYFCASSPPGGIEQYFGPGTRLTVT.